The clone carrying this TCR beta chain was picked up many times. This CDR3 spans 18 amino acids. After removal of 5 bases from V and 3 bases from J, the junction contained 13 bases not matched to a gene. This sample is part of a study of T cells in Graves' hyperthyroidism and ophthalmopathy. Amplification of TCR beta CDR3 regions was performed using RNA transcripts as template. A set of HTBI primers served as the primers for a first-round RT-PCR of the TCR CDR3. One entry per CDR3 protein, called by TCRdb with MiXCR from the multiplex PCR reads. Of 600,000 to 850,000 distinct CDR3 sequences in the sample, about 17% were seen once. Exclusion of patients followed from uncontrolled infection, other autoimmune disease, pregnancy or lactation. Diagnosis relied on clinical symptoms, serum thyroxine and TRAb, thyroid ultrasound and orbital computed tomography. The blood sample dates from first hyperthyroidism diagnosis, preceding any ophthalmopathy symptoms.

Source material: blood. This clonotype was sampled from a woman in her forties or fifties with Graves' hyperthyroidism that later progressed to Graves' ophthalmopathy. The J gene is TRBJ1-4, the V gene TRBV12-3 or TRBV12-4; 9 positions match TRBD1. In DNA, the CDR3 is TGTGCCAGCAGTCCAAATTCCGGGACAGGGAGACCTAATGAAAAACTGTTTTTT. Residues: CASSPNSGTGRPNEKLFF.